The clone carrying this TCR beta chain was detected a few times. Its antigen is currently unknown. These data originate in a study of T-cell memory formation after mild COVID-19. From the 5' RACE reads, TCRdb called clonotypes with MiXCR, one entry per CDR3 protein. The table lists a few hundred thousand distinct CDR3 sequences, around 20% of them singletons. Study-level points and caveats: A second wave expanding day 15 to 37 was CD4+-biased; contracting clones were balanced.

Germline-derived CDR1 and CDR2 are SEHNR and FQNEAQ (reference sequence). The CDR3 runs 15 residues. The trim removed 5 bases at V and 4 bases at J, leaving 10 bases unmatched. The receptor was derived from a man between 18 and 35 years old who had mild COVID-19 (a few samples of this study predate the infection). Cell type and time point are not known. The genes are TRBV7-9 and TRBJ1-1, with TRBD1 matching over 7 bases. The sequenced sample was PBMCs or a T cell subset sorted from them (not recorded which). The DNA of the CDR3 is TGTGCCAGCAGCCCGTCAGGGGGGCAAGGCACTGAAGCTTTCTTT. Protein sequence: CASSPSGGQGTEAFF. The whole variable domain, filled in from reference TRBV7-9 and TRBJ1-1, reads DTGVSQNPRHKITKRGQNVTFRCDPISEHNRLYWYRQTLGQGPEFLTYFQNEAQLEKSRLLSDRFSAERPKGSFSTLEIQRTEQGDSAMYLCASSPSGGQGTEAFFGQGTRLTVV.